The 7 T cell receptor beta chains listed next were all sequenced from one sample in a study of T and B cells in COVID-19 patients. TRB was amplified from approximately 250-500 ng of blood genomic DNA. TRB rearrangements were amplified by multiplex PCR with BIOMED2 TRB-A/B primers. One entry per CDR3 protein results from TCRdb running MiXCR on the multiplex PCR reads. The sample gives about 14,000 distinct CDR3 sequences, less than 35% of which show up once; 7% to 7.5% is in the top ten. Input material: blood. The receptors originated from a human donor who had recovered from COVID-19.

This clonotype is labeled as medium-sized. The chain couples TRBV29-1 to TRBJ2-2; D ambiguous. The germline V and J ends were trimmed by 4 bases and 6 bases, with 9 bases remaining between them. This CDR3 spans 12 amino acids. CDR1 and CDR2 from the germline V gene are SQVTM and ANQGSEA. The CDR3 loop reads CSVVTAPGELFF. The CDR3 nucleotides read TGCAGCGTTGTAACCGCCCCCGGGGAGCTGTTTTTT.

The chain employs TRBV6-2 or TRBV6-3 and TRBJ2-5, with D hard to call. Germline V lookup: CDR1 MNHEY, CDR2 SVGEGT. With 2 bases removed from V and 3 bases from J, the gap between germline ends came to 28 bases. This CDR3 comprises 20 residues. CDR3 region: CASSYPTLGFLWEAEETQYF. The CDR3 DNA is TGTGCCAGCAGTTACCCGACCTTAGGGTTTCTGTGGGAAGCCGAAGAGACCCAGTACTTC.

By sample fraction, this clonotype is medium-sized. V is TRBV19 and J is TRBJ2-6, with 7 positions matching TRBD1. Trimming took 4 bases from V and 4 from J; bases not matched to a gene: 4. Germline assignment: CDR1 LNHDA and CDR2 SQIVND (reference sequence). The CDR3 is made up of 15 amino acids. The CDR3 loop is CASSSRQGGANVLTF. The CDR3 DNA reads TGTGCCAGTAGTAGCAGACAGGGAGGGGCCAACGTCCTGACTTTC. Full variable domain (remainder filled in from reference TRBV19 and TRBJ2-6): DGGITQSPKYLFRKEGQNVTLSCEQNLNHDAMYWYRQDPGQGLRLIYYSQIVNDFQKGDIAEGYSVSREKKESFPLTVTSAQKNPTAFYLCASSSRQGGANVLTFGAGSRLTVL.

Here the CDR3 DNA reads TGTGCCAGCAGCATACTAGCGGGGGGTACAGATACGCAGTATTTT. Translation gives CASSILAGGTDTQYF. V and J are TRBV6-5 and TRBJ2-3; 12 bases are shared with TRBD2. Trimming took 6 bases from V and 3 from J; bases not matched to a gene: 4. CDR1 is MNHEY, CDR2 SVGAGI, per germline. The CDR3 is 15 amino acids.

This clonotype was counted at least ten times. The chain employs TRBV6-1 and TRBJ2-3; unclear D gene. Germline V gene data show CDR1 as MNHNS and CDR2 as SASEGT. The V gene lost 5 bases and the J gene lost 2 bases, with 5 bases spanning the gap. The CDR3 has 12 residues. DNA of the CDR3: TGTGCCAGCAGTCCACCCACAGATACGCAGTATTTT. Encoded protein: CASSPPTDTQYF.

This chain joins TRBV18 and TRBJ1-2, with D possibly matching TRBD1 (5 bases). This CDR3 spans 14 amino acids. Germline V gene sequence: CDR1 KGHSH, CDR2 LQKENI. The V and J ends lost 9 bases and 3 bases respectively, with 17 bases between them. The CDR3 DNA is TGTGCCAGTTCTATCAGGGAAACGGACTATGGCTACACCTTC. This sequence encodes CASSIRETDYGYTF.

In its sample, this clonotype was seen once. A much more abundant neighbour one base away suggests this may be a read error. This chain connects TRBV27 to TRBJ2-2; D gene uncertain. The CDR3 contains 15 residues. V was clipped by 0 bases and J by 4 bases, with 9 bases between them. The V gene's germline CDR1 is MNHEY and CDR2 SMNVEV (reference sequence). The CDR3 loop is CASSLSRLPTGELFF. CDR3 nucleotides: TGTGCCAGCAGTTTATCCCGACTGCCCACCGGGGAGCTGTTTTTT.